This record concerns one T cell receptor beta chain sequence. The source of the sample is a study of radiotherapy plus CTLA-4 blockade in lung cancer. TCRdb's copy holds only in-frame clones and misses some; the assay was immunoSEQ multiplex PCR. The sample shows 26,000 or so clones, around 80% of them seen only once. With V trimmed by 2 bases and J by 3 bases, 10 bases remained unmatched. This CDR3 region has 16 residues. From germline, CDR1 is SGHDT and CDR2 YYEEEE. The V call is TRBV5-6, the J call TRBJ1-2; 7 positions match TRBD1. This material consisted of peripheral blood, taken from a patient treated with radiotherapy plus ipilimumab. The source is a human donor with non-small cell lung cancer that progressed on radiotherapy plus ipilimumab. The CDR3 coding sequence is TGTGCCAGCAGCTTAACCTACAGGGGAGAGTACTATGGCTACACCTTC. Residues: CASSLTYRGEYYGYTF.